A single sample is the source of the 5 T cell receptor beta chains below, sequenced in a study of blood T cell repertoires in COVID-19. Data came from immunoSEQ multiplex PCR; TCRdb stores just in-frame clones and leaves some out. The table has about 48,000 clones, approximately 81% seen once. The specimen sequenced was peripheral blood. The receptor source for this set is a woman aged 55-70 years with acute or convalescent COVID-19.

The genes are TRBV6-5 and TRBJ1-1; D uncertain. Germline CDR1 reads MNHEY; CDR2 reads SVGAGI. Trimming stripped 6 bases from V and 0 bases from J, with 8 bases between. The length of the CDR3 is 13 residues. The DNA for the CDR3 is TGTGCCAGCAGCCCCACAGTGAACACTGAAGCTTTCTTT. This encodes CASSPTVNTEAFF.

The gene calls are TRBV7-9 and TRBJ2-7, with a weak D call TRBD2 (6 bases). V was cut by 2 bases and J by 0 bases, with 14 bases left in between. The CDR3 spans 16 residues. Germline CDR1 is SEHNR and CDR2 is FQNEAQ (reference sequence). The CDR3 region has the DNA TGTGCCAGCAGCTTACTGAGCCGGGAGAGCTCCTACGAGCAGTACTTC. Encoded protein: CASSLLSRESSYEQYF.

The V and J genes are TRBV20-1 and TRBJ2-1; 9 nucleotides align to TRBD2. CDR1 DFQATT and CDR2 SNEGSKA come from the germline V gene (reference sequence). The CDR3 covers 18 residues. The J segment lost 7 bases and the V segment lost 3 bases, leaving 19 bases of the junction unmatched. The CDR3 spells CSASFLREGLRLENEQFF. The DNA for the CDR3 is TGCAGTGCTAGTTTTTTGCGGGAGGGCCTCCGGTTAGAAAATGAGCAGTTCTTC.

The V gene is TRBV3-1 (or the pseudogene TRBV3-2), the J gene TRBJ2-5; possibly TRBD2 for D (7 bases). In germline, CDR1 is LGHDT, CDR2 YNNKEL (reference sequence). This CDR3 has 15 residues. V gave up 0 bases and J gave up 7 bases, with 15 bases separating them. The chain's CDR3 is CASSQDAGAGLTQYF. CDR3 nucleotide sequence: TGTGCCAGCAGCCAAGATGCGGGGGCTGGGTTGACCCAGTACTTC.

The rearrangement links TRBV12-5 to TRBJ2-7, with D uncertain. From germline, CDR1 is LGHNT and CDR2 FRNRAP. Trimming cost V 3 bases and J 0 bases, with 6 bases left between them. This CDR3 contains 13 residues. Here the CDR3 DNA reads TGTGCTAGTGGTTTCGACACCTCCTACGAGCAGTACTTC. Translation: CASGFDTSYEQYF.